This TCR beta chain came from a study of cytomegalovirus exposure and HLA in healthy donors. The PCR employed 60 Vbeta primers together with 13 Jbeta primers. Using immunoSEQ multiplex PCR, the repertoire was profiled, and TCRdb retains in-frame clones only, with some absent. The table shows 150,000 or so clones, with roughly 70% occurring only once. The V and J ends lost 1 base and 2 bases, in that order; junction bases with no gene match: 10. CDR3 size: 17 residues. Germline V gene sequence: CDR1 SEHNR, CDR2 FQNEAQ (reference sequence). The receptor was isolated from a girl aged 5-17 years in good health and CMV-seronegative. The rearrangement uses TRBV7-9 and TRBJ2-5; 7 nucleotides match TRBD2. The sample taken for sequencing was PBMCs. The DNA for the CDR3 is TGTGCCAGCAGCTTAGACAATATGCGGGGGATTCAAGAGACCCAGTACTTC. It translates to CASSLDNMRGIQETQYF.